The clone carrying this TCR beta chain was seen only a few times. These data come from a study of long-term antiretroviral therapy in people with HIV. Germline values: CDR1 MNHNS, CDR2 SASEGT. Between the trimmed V and J ends, which lost 1 base and 8 bases, there was a span of 12 bases. There are 15 residues in the CDR3. Sequencing used immunoSEQ v3.0 at survey level. Some clones are missing from TCRdb's copy, which holds only in-frame ones; the method was immunoSEQ multiplex PCR. The sample consists of around 7,000 clones, about four fifths of them appearing once. The chain combines TRBV6-1 with TRBJ1-6; D call uncertain. The TCR sequence derives from a man aged 40-55 years with HIV. The sample in question was unsorted PBMCs, obtained approximately eleven months before starting antiretroviral therapy. DNA for the CDR3: TGTGCCAGCAGTGAAGAGGGTGGAGGCTATTCACCCCTCCACTTT. Residues: CASSEEGGGYSPLHF.